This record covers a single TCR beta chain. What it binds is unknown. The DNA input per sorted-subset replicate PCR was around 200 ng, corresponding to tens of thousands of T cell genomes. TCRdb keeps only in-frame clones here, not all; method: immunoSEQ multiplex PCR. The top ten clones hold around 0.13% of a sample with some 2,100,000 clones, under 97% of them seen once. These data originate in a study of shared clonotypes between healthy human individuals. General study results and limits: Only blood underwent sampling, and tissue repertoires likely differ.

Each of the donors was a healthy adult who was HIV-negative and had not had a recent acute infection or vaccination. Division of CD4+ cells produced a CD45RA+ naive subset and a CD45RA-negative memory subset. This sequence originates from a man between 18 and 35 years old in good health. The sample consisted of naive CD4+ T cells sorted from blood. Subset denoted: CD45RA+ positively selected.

The CDR3 spells CASSLTPGQGTMNTEAFF. The CDR3 DNA follows: TGCGCCAGCAGCTTGACCCCGGGACAGGGGACTATGAACACTGAAGCTTTCTTT. The genes are TRBV5-1 and TRBJ1-1; 10 bases align to TRBD1. The ends lost 1 base at V and 0 bases at J; junction bases unmatched: 9. Germline V lookup: CDR1 SGHRS, CDR2 YFSETQ. The length of the CDR3 is 18 residues.